This T cell receptor beta chain was observed in a study of spatial heterogeneity in lung cancer. Study-wide findings and caveats: It was found that expanded intratumoral alpha and beta TCR counts tracked tumor mutation counts.

The time point here: sample taken at primary tumor resection. Some 72 TRACERx patients with early, untreated non-small cell lung cancer donated samples. From tumor, nontumor lung or frozen PBMC, whole RNA was taken unsorted for sequencing. This clonotype is medium-sized. Antigen specificity is unknown. TCRdb re-derived calls from the 5' RACE reads in MiXCR, one entry per CDR3 protein. Of about 5,700 distinct CDR3 sequences in the sample, 10% to 15% were seen once. V lost 4 bases to trimming and J lost 1 base, with 14 bases between them. This CDR3 region has 15 residues. Germline assignment: CDR1 KGHSH and CDR2 LQKENI.

This TCR came from a female donor with early-stage non-small cell lung cancer. Here the sequenced sample was lung tumor tissue, taken at surgery. The chain carries TRBV18 and TRBJ2-7; possibly TRBD1 for D (5 bases). The CDR3 sequence: CASSLQGFGSYEQYV. CDR3 coding DNA: TGTGCCAGCTCACTCCAGGGATTTGGGTCCTACGAGCAGTACGTC.